A selection of T cell receptor beta chains follows, all from one sample in a study of T cell clonotyping in hematopoietic cell transplantation. Using immunoSEQ multiplex PCR, the repertoire was profiled, and TCRdb retains in-frame clones only, with some absent. This sample yields approximately 26,000 clones, of which 84% are seen a single time; approximately 24% belongs to the top ten. This specimen consisted of peripheral blood mononuclear cells, obtained before stem cell transplant. The receptor source for this set is a woman aged 60-75 years with acute myeloid leukemia. Some clones in this sample may be carry-over from other donors' samples. Each CDR3 is given with its conserved first and last residue.

v_gene,CDR3aa
TRBV7-3,CASSSASTGDYNEQFF
TRBV7-2,CASSRTSYEQYF
TRBV5-5,CASRPGPTGELFF
TRBV7-8,CASSRRLQETQYF
TRBV19,CASSISTGELFF
TRBV25-1,CASSEKETQYF
TRBV11-1,CASSFTGGPYNEQFF
TRBV10-3,CAISQGGEGNQPQHF
TRBV19,CASSPREARGYTF
TRBV6-4,CASSVRRGLAGGPSEQFF
TRBV19,CASERGDTEAFF
TRBV6-4,CASSESASGGTDTQYF
TRBV7-2,CASSQSPTSGANVLTF
TRBV6-4,CASKQGDSYGYTF
TRBV7-8,CASSLEGSGLAGGHYEQYF
TRBV10-3,CAISESLAGAYEQYF
TRBV29-1,CSVTGRGVYGYTF
TRBV9,CASSVTGGPGEQYF
TRBV28,CASSLLPSWSEAFF
TRBV5-4,CASRLSTDTQYF